This TCR beta chain was identified during a study of T cells in Graves' hyperthyroidism and ophthalmopathy. Overall study context: Blood from the periphery was taken at initial diagnosis, before any treatment. Study-wide results and caveats: Also found in blood were most expanded thyroid clonotypes above 0.001. Before onset, by a median of around six months, the model predicted ophthalmopathy.

Newly diagnosed hyperthyroidism, duration under 2 months, in patients aged 18 to 65. V was pared by 5 bases and J by 12 bases, with 14 bases between. CDR1 and CDR2 (germline): MDHEN, SYDVKM. The CDR3 has 13 residues. The investigators amplified TCR beta CDR3 regions from RNA transcripts. HTBI primers were employed in a first-round RT-PCR of the TCR CDR3. TCRdb passed the multiplex PCR reads through MiXCR, listing each CDR3 protein once. The sample consists of under 450,000 distinct CDR3 sequences, roughly a sixth of them appearing once. This clonotype showed up many times. Its antigen is unidentified. Sequencing was carried out using blood. The rearrangement links TRBV28 to TRBJ1-6; D might be TRBD1 (6 bases). The source of this sequence is a woman aged 25 to 39 with Graves' hyperthyroidism that later progressed to Graves' ophthalmopathy. The CDR3 DNA reads TGTGCCAGCAGTCCCAGGGACATATTACCCCTCCACTTT. Its protein product is CASSPRDILPLHF.